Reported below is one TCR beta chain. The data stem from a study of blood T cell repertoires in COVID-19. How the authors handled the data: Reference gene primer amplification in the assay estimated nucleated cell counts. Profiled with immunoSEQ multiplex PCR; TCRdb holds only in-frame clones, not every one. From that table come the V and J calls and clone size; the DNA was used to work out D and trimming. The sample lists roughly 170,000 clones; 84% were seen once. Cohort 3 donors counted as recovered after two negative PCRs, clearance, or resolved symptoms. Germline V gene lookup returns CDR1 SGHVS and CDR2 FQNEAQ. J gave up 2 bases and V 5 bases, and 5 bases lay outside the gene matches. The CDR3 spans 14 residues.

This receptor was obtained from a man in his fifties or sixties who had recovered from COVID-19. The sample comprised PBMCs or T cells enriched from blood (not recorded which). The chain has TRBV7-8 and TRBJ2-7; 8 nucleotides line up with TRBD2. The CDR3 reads CASSPGRVTYEQYF. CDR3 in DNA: TGTGCCAGCAGCCCCGGGAGGGTAACCTACGAGCAGTACTTC.